This T cell receptor beta chain derives from a study of cytomegalovirus exposure and HLA in healthy donors (dated by TCRdb to the late 2010s). A note on the overall study: In an earlier analysis of several hundred of the donors, approximately 300 Gb of sequence data and 95 million to 130 million unique TCR beta sequences from 180 million or so T cells were reported. Roughly 320 gigabases of sequencing data and 75 million to 85 million unique TCR sequences made up an early release that covered several hundred HLA-typed donors. Of the roughly 400 genotyped donors, over 65% fell in the genetic ancestry cluster associated with self-reported Caucasian donors. The study aimed to test whether cataloging public T cell receptors could reveal signatures of past pathogen exposure. The study profiled the T cell repertoires of 500 to 800 subjects by immunosequencing and related them to cytomegalovirus serostatus. In addition to the first cohort of several hundred subjects, a separate validation cohort of approximately 130 different subjects was used. To predict cytomegalovirus infection status, the study combined high-throughput TCR immunosequencing, statistical association of individual TCRs with disease status, and machine learning. A later analysis re-analyzed previously published TCR beta repertoires from roughly 630 donors and added high-resolution HLA genotyping to study TCR occurrence patterns. Rather than using new phenotypic data, the later analysis identified candidate immune exposures from TCR beta sequences and from how often those sequences occurred across donors. An earlier analysis of fewer than 700 of the donors applied high-throughput TCR beta sequencing to assess whether each TCR beta V gene segment acted as functional or pseudogenic. Donor age, sex, ethnicity and CMV serostatus were compiled together with the repertoire data. Genome-wide SNP genotypes for about 60% of the roughly 670 donors were used in a later genetic analysis, which treated that subset as a discovery cohort. Every repertoire in the discovery cohort had been generated on one and the same sequencing platform. HLA typing covered class I and class II loci at four-digit resolution. The number of donors typed differed by locus, with 629-630 for A, B, C, DRB1 and DQB1, roughly 520 for DQA1, approximately 570 for DPA1, and 450 to 480 for DPB1. Roughly 5 DR-DQ haplotypes were handled as single units for association and clustering, since linkage in the cohort was strong. Among under 450 genotyped donors of the cohort, an average of around 240,000 unique TCR beta nucleotide sequences were sequenced per donor, roughly 20% of them non-productive. On the study overall, not on this receptor specifically: A later analysis found that most CMV-associated TCR beta chains appeared HLA-restricted, with HLA associations seemingly driven largely by CMV exposure. In a later analysis, HLA-associated TCR beta chains were found to be more clonally expanded and to have lower generation probabilities than equally common non-associated chains. A later genetic analysis reported fewer N-insertions in productive TCRs among donors in an Asian-associated ancestry cluster than the roughly 690-donor mean. While some public TCRs were present in many individuals, most TCR sequences turned up only very rarely across donors. In an earlier analysis of 500 to 650 of the donors, most TCR beta V segments appeared in productive rearrangements about 87% or about 30% of the time, broadly matching IMGT annotations. The authors suggested that the approach could potentially be generalized to other disease states and immunological phenotypes. Linkage disequilibrium might explain the correlated functional status among segregating V segments, but an unknown experimental factor could not be excluded. When HLA alleles, especially DR and DQ, strongly co-occurred, TCR associations were difficult to assign to individual alleles. According to a later analysis, parvovirus B19, influenza, CMV and Epstein-Barr virus appeared linked to several top co-occurrence clusters. In a later analysis, the rate of TCR association differed among HLA loci, with DRB1 alleles having the most associated TCRs and HLA-C alleles having the fewest. In vitro tests confirmed that a few of the cytomegalovirus-associated TCR beta chains recognize cytomegalovirus antigens. Immune exposure information for the cohort was limited to CMV serostatus. The earlier analysis of 450 to 700 of the donors excluded roughly 16 rarely observed V segments, including chromosome 9 orphons, because counts were too low. A further reported finding was that TCR beta sequences accurately predicted the HLA-A and HLA-B alleles for most subjects in the first cohort. HLA typing was unavailable for some donors at each locus, so association tests used only the typed subset. Only TCR beta chains were sequenced in this cohort, and the absence of alpha or paired-chain data limited detectable features. The presence/absence analyses assumed that sequencing depth was roughly uniform across donors, and that assumption may not be true. In both the original and validation cohorts, the classifier was reported to diagnose cytomegalovirus status with high specificity and sensitivity. The study listed 150 to 200 TCR beta chains as associated with cytomegalovirus. A group of highly shared sequence variants was considered likely to be a technical artifact of the sequencing pipeline. A later analysis associated around 16,000 TCR beta sequences with specific HLA alleles at a false discovery rate of 0.05. In a later genetic analysis, a missense DCLRE1C variant was associated with V-gene and J-gene trimming of TCR beta chains, and the association was replicated in an independent cohort.

Libraries were built with the immunoSEQ multiplex PCR assay. For the multiplex PCR, a mixture combining 60 forward primers for TCR Vbeta segments and 13 reverse primers for TCR Jbeta segments was used. Amplification of the CDR3 region of rearranged TCR beta genes was performed with a multiplex PCR assay on genomic DNA. On the Illumina HiSeq System, the amplified TCR beta libraries were sequenced as 87-base-pair reads. Turning to the authors' computational methods: In a later analysis, tens of millions of unique TCR beta chains were counted across the 500 to 850 repertoires, and about 10 million of these chains were shared by at least two donors. Raw reads were error-corrected and collapsed into unique sequences with a nearest-neighbor algorithm that merged closely related sequences to remove PCR and sequencing errors. CDR3 sequences were aligned to IMGT reference sequences to assign V, D and J gene segments. For a sequence to be retained, a match of at least six nucleotides was required to both a V gene segment and a J gene segment. A rearrangement was called productive if the CDR3 had no stop codons and remained in frame with V and J, and every other rearrangement was called non-productive. CDR3 was defined according to IMGT convention as the region running from the second conserved V-encoded cysteine to the conserved J-encoded phenylalanine. Sequences without an unambiguous match to a single V gene segment were excluded from the earlier analysis of several hundred of the donors. An earlier analysis of several hundred of the donors called V segments functional above 56.7% productive rearrangements and segregating when the between-donor standard deviation exceeded 5%. A statistical classification framework was built to diagnose cytomegalovirus status from the catalog of TCR beta chain sequences. V and J gene assignment, in a later analysis, came from comparing TCR nucleotide sequences with IMGT/GENE-DB human TR gene sequences. A later analysis assigned CDR3 sequences and most-parsimonious VDJ recombination scenarios with the TCRdist pipeline. A later analysis defined each TCR beta chain by its CDR3 amino acid sequence plus V-gene family, and excluded reads lacking a unique V-gene family. To address suspected cross-contamination and a sequencing artifact, a later analysis removed approximately 600 highly shared, low-generation-probability nucleotide sequences. A later analysis calculated a clonal expansion index for each public chain from normalized within-repertoire ranks of inferred template counts. In a later analysis, generation probabilities were computed with a VDJ recombination model fitted to out-of-frame rearrangements, and the resulting probabilities were checked against IGoR. In a later analysis, hypergeometric tests were used to score TCR-TCR, TCR-HLA and TCR-CMV co-occurrence, with a repertoire-size bias correction applied to TCR pairs. False discovery rates were estimated in a later analysis by permuting HLA or CMV assignments 20 times. In a later analysis, co-occurring TCRs were grouped with DBSCAN, and TCRdist sequence similarity was added when clustering was performed within HLA-allele-positive subsets. For co-occurrence clustering, repertoires with fewer than 30,000 or more than 120,000 public chains were excluded, along with several repertoires with anomalous nucleotide sharing. The table was pulled from immuneACCESS by TCRdb, which kept in-frame rearrangements only. Such tables lose some clones; where checked, under half of the loss comes from unresolved V genes, and the rest has no known cause. V, J and clone size were drawn from that table, and D and trimming were deduced from the DNA. This sample comprises over 250,000 clones, 86% of them detected only once. The ten biggest clones cover approximately 4.3% of the sample.

With regard to this clone: The target of this receptor is not known. Within one base of it there is no much larger clone, and no base qualities were kept.

In total, approximately 690 healthy bone marrow donors made up the cohort. Cohort members were all nominally healthy when sampled, although unrecorded immune exposures were likely present. The donor was CMV seropositive and was included in the group of 300 or so seropositive cohort members. Every donor gave a peripheral blood sample, and the peripheral blood mononuclear cells from that sample were used for TCR beta sequencing. Genomic DNA was extracted from the blood cell samples with the Qiagen DNeasy Blood Extraction Kit. This clonotype was sampled from a man aged 40-49 years in good health and CMV-seropositive. The sequenced sample was PBMCs.

The CDR3 in this case is CASSVESGDTEAFF. The DNA sequence is TGTGCCAGCAGCGTAGAATCTGGAGACACTGAAGCTTTCTTT. The chain is assembled from TRBV9 and TRBJ1-1; confidence is insufficient to name the D gene. The CDR3 runs 14 residues from the cysteine to the phenylalanine. Only CDR3 DNA remains: 42 bases, in frame from the first base. Between the V and J ends, shortened by 0 bases and 3 bases respectively, the junction contains 9 bases. The germline V gene gives CDR1 as SGDLS and CDR2 as YYNGEE. Joined to the reference TRBV9 and TRBJ1-1 proteins, this CDR3 gives the full variable domain: DSGVTQTPKHLITATGQRVTLRCSPRSGDLSVYWYQQSLDQGLQFLIQYYNGEERAKGNILERFSAQQFPDLHSELNLSSLELGDSALYFCASSVESGDTEAFFGQGTRLTVV.